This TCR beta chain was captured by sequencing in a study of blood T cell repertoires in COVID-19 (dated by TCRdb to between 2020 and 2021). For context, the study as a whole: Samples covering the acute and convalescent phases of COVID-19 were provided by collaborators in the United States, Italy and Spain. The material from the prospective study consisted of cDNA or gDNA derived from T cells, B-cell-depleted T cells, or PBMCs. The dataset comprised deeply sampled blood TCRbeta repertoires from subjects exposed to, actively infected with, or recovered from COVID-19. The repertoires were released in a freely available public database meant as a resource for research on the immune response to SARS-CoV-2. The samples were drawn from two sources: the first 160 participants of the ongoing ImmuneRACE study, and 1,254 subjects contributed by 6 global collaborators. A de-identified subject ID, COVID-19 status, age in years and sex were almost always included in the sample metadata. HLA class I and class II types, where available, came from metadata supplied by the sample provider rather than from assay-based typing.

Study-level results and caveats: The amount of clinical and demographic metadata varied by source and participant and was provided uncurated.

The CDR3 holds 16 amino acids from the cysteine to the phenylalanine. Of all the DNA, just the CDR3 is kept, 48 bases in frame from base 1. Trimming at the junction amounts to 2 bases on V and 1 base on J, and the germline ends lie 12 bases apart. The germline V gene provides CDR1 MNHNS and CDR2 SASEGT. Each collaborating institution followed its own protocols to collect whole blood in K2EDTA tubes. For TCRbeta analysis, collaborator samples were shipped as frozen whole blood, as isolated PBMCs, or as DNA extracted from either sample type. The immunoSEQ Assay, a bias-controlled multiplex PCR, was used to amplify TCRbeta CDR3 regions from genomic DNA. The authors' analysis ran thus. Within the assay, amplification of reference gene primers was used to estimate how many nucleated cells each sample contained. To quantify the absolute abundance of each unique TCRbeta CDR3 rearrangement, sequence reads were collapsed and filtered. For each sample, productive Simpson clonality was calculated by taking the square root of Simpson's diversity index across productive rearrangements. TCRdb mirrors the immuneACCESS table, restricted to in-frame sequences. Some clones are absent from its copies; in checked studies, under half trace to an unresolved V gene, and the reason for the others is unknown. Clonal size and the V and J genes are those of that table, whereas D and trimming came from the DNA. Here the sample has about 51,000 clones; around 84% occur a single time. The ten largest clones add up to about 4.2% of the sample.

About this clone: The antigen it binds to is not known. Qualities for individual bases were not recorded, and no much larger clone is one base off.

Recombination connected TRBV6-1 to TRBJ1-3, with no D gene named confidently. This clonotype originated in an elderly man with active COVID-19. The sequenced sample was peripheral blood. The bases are TGTGCCAGCAGTGAAACCCTCGGCGGGTCTGGAAACACCATATATTTT. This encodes CASSETLGGSGNTIYF.